This paragraph reports one TCR beta chain. The antigen remains unidentified. V dropped 6 bases and J dropped 2 bases, with 2 bases sitting between them. The germline gives CDR1 LNHNV, CDR2 YYDKDF (reference sequence). This CDR3 spans 11 amino acids. The source of the sample is a study of regulatory T cells in long-lasting Graves disease. Findings and caveats of the study: TRBV28, TRBJ1-2 and TRBJ2-5 emerged as the favored segments in persistent disease. Because few samples were included, accuracy may have been lower. Persistent Graves' patients had lower TCR diversity than newly diagnosed ones. Relative to new patients (roughly 970), persistent patients exhibited greater sharing of public clonotypes (approximately 3,000).

Time point defined: persistent/refractory GD, antithyroid drugs over 5 years with positive TRAb. Scientists built the TCR library using RNA that was extracted from PBMCs. Library construction for TCR beta used iRepertoire HTBI primers and Arm-PCR of CDR3 regions. Via MiXCR, TCRdb re-called the multiplex PCR reads, giving one row per CDR3 protein. In the table there are approximately 290,000 distinct CDR3 sequences, around a fifth of which are singletons. The starting material was peripheral blood mononuclear cells (PBMCs), obtained when the disease was refractory, from a patient treated with antithyroid drugs. V usage is TRBV15 and J usage is TRBJ1-3, with D unresolved. This receptor was obtained from a female donor with Graves disease. The CDR3 loop is CATSPGNTIYF. CDR3 coding DNA: TGTGCCACCAGTCCTGGAAACACCATATATTTT.